A few counts support the clone carrying this T cell receptor (beta chain). The antigen is undetermined. These data originate in a study of molecular identifiers for immune sequencing clone quantification. Study-level points and caveats: Clones above 20 RNA copies contained over 98% of effector molecules but under 1% of naive ones.

Trimming left V 6 bases short and J 2 bases short, with 14 bases between. CDR3 length: 13 residues. CDR1 and CDR2 (germline): DFQATT, SNEGSKA (reference sequence). One entry per CDR3 protein results from TCRdb running MiXCR on the PCR reads. The sample lists 20,000 or so distinct CDR3 sequences, over 20% occurring once. The origin of this receptor is a human donor in good health. Some libraries in this study had Jurkat cell RNA spiked in. V gene TRBV20-1 combines with J gene TRBJ2-7, with D possibly matching TRBD2 (6 bases). Sequences were obtained from naive CD8+ T cells from blood, with Jurkat cell RNA spiked in. Subset indicated: FACS-sorted CD8+CD4-CCR7+CD45RA+ naive T cells. The CDR3 DNA reads TGCAGTGCCCGCGGGGTCAGGGCCTACGAGCAGTACTTC. Translated, it gives CSARGVRAYEQYF.